This T cell receptor beta chain was sequenced during a study of post-analysis software for immune sequencing data. Worth noting for this clonotype: Its antigen is currently unknown.

Findings of the study overall: Patients showed TRBV5-6, TRBV5-1 and TRBV20-1 among 4 or 5 TRBV segments more frequent than in controls.

V was shortened by 4 bases and J by 2 bases, with 19 bases between the two germline ends. The CDR3 spans 17 residues. CDR1 and CDR2 (germline): SGHRS, YFSETQ. Presence of unique molecular identifiers characterized the TCR beta cDNA libraries. Input of about 0.9 to 10 million T cells yielded 550,000 or so cDNA molecules. TCRdb redid the calling of the PCR reads with MiXCR, one entry per CDR3 protein. The repertoire consists of about 460,000 distinct CDR3 sequences, with 40% to 55% occurring once and the leading ten covering around 10%. The clonotype originates from a girl aged 10 to 17 with multiple sclerosis. The sample comprised blood. The V and J genes are TRBV5-1 and TRBJ2-1; D unclear. CDR3 protein: CASSVLSLPEAYNEQFF. For the CDR3, the DNA is TGCGCCAGCAGCGTTCTAAGCCTCCCAGAGGCCTACAATGAGCAGTTCTTC. Looking up the rest from reference TRBV5-1 and TRBJ2-1 gives the full variable domain: KAGVTQTPRYLIKTRGQQVTLSCSPISGHRSVSWYQQTPGQGLQFLFEYFSETQRNKGNFPGRFSGRQFSNSRSEMNVSTLELGDSALYLCASSVLSLPEAYNEQFFGPGTRLTVL.